This section outlines one T cell receptor (beta chain) sequence together with its context. The antigen this receptor binds is unknown. No base quality values were provided; no much bigger clone lies one nucleotide off. At diagnosis, tumor, uninvolved tumor-adjacent lung and peripheral blood were collected and then preserved as a mix of FFPE and fresh-frozen material. Blood samples were analyzed as peripheral blood mononuclear cells for TCR repertoire profiling. The CDR3 has 16 amino acids, counting the end cysteine and phenylalanine. Left in the record is the CDR3 DNA by itself, 48 bases read in frame from the first base. Sequences PRHDT (CDR1) and FYEKMQ (CDR2) are obtained from the germline V gene (reference sequence). Relative to germline, V is 5 bases shorter and J is 5 bases shorter, with 22 bases between their ends. The immunoSEQ Assay was used to sequence TCR beta CDR3 regions from DNA. Per the original workflow: T cell density was computed as TCR beta template counts normalized to usable DNA estimated by amplifying housekeeping genes. Using the preseqR package, richness was estimated by extrapolating to 120,000 templates for tissue samples and 400,000 templates for PBMC samples. Clonality was taken to be one minus Pielou's evenness. To identify tissue-enriched TCRs, differential abundance testing was run on productive amino-acid clonotypes with a minimum total count of 5 and an alpha of 0.1. The Jaccard Index and the Morisita Overlap Index were used to quantify repertoire overlap between compartments. GLIPH grouped TCR beta CDR3s together with public tetramer-defined viral CDR3s, and a viral motif had to include at least three viral sequences and show V-gene enrichment. TCRdb provides this immuneACCESS table in a form limited to in-frame rearrangements. Some clones are lacking; in checked studies, under half of them reflect an unresolved V gene, and why the rest are absent is not known. That table is the source of V, J and clone size, and D and trimming were worked out from the DNA. Present in this sample are over 30,000 clones, roughly 89% of which were seen just once. The leading ten clones occupy about 5.6% of the sample.

The data stem from a study of T cells in localized non-small cell lung cancer (dated by TCRdb to 2018 to 2020). About the full investigation: T cell repertoires of 200 to 250 early-stage NSCLC patients were analyzed, with tumors being compared against uninvolved tumor-adjacent lungs. All 240 or so NSCLC patients in the cohort were treatment-naive and had localized lung tumors that were resected. Of the NSCLC patients, fewer than 150 were male and 107 were female, and the mean age was about 69 years.

What the study reported, not specific to this receptor: Because of the exploratory design, TCR variables were selected using unadjusted p-values without false-discovery rate correction. The highest T cell clonality was observed in uninvolved tumor-adjacent lung, where clonality exceeded that of tumor, suggesting that antigenic responses were more focused in uninvolved tumor-adjacent lung. Higher T cell density in blood was associated with longer overall survival, whereas higher clonality in adjacent lung was associated with shorter survival. A median of around 57 of the top 100 tumor clones were detected in paired uninvolved adjacent lung, and under 30 of these tumor clones were also found among the top 100 clones of the paired uninvolved adjacent lung. Because multi-region tumor sequencing was not performed, intratumor heterogeneity could not be ruled out.

Material: peripheral blood mononuclear cells, obtained before any cancer treatment. This sequence originates from a male donor older than 55 with stage II lung adenocarcinoma. Rearrangement joined TRBV13 to TRBJ2-7; the D gene may be TRBD1 or TRBD2, since each aligns over 6 bases. The CDR3 reads as follows: CASSVTGAAFGDEQYF. The DNA sequence is as follows: TGTGCCAGCAGCGTGACGGGGGCAGCCTTTGGCGACGAGCAGTACTTC.